The rows below give T cell receptor beta chains drawn from one sample of a study of CD8+CD57+ T cells in acquired aplastic anemia. MiXCR, run by TCRdb on the reads, gives a single entry per CDR3 protein. The table records 200,000 to 250,000 distinct CDR3 sequences, roughly 35% of them present only once. The sample taken for sequencing was sorted CD4+, CD8+, or CD8+CD57+ T cells (not recorded which) from PBMCs. These receptors came from a human donor in good health, serving as a control. Both conserved end residues are part of each CDR3. The D gene is left open where the match is weak. Clone sizes are given selectively: once, few, many, or a class where the clone is expanded.

TGTGCCAGCAGCTCCGGATCGTATCAGCCCCAGCATTTT,CASSSGSYQPQHF,13,TRBV7-2,many,TRBJ1-5,-
TGTGCCAGCAGTCCCGGGATTTCACCCCTCCACTTT,CASSPGISPLHF,12,TRBV27,few,TRBJ1-6,-
TGCGCCAGCAGCTTGGATTTGCGGGGGGGCGACGAGCAGTACTTC,CASSLDLRGGDEQYF,15,TRBV5-1,many,TRBJ2-7,TRBD2
TGTACCAGCAGCCCGGGGTCTGGCTATGGCTACACCTTC,CTSSPGSGYGYTF,13,TRBV6-4,-,TRBJ1-2,-
TGCAGTGCCGGAAGAGACACTGAAGCTTTCTTT,CSAGRDTEAFF,11,TRBV20-1,many,TRBJ1-1,-
TGTGCCAGCTCACCACCGAGTCGGGGGTGGTCTGGGGCCAACGTCCTGACTTTC,CASSPPSRGWSGANVLTF,18,TRBV18,-,TRBJ2-6,-
TGTGCCATCAGTGCGTTCGGCAATCAGCCCCAGCATTTT,CAISAFGNQPQHF,13,TRBV10-3,-,TRBJ1-5,-
TGCGCCAGCAGCTTGGATCCCGGGGGGATCCAGTACTTC,CASSLDPGGIQYF,13,TRBV5-1,-,TRBJ2-5,TRBD2
TGTGCCAGCAGCCGTAGCGCCCTAACCTACAATGAGCAGTTCTTC,CASSRSALTYNEQFF,15,TRBV6-1,-,TRBJ2-1,-
TGCGCCAGCAGCCAGACAGGGGAAGCTAACTATGGCTACACCTTC,CASSQTGEANYGYTF,15,TRBV4-1,many,TRBJ1-2,TRBD1
TGTGCCACCAGCAGAGGGACAGAGGGAGGTGAAAAACTGTTTTTT,CATSRGTEGGEKLFF,15,TRBV15,many,TRBJ1-4,-
TGTGCCAGCAGTTACAGGGCAACCCAAGAGACCCAGTACTTC,CASSYRATQETQYF,14,TRBV12-3/TRBV12-4,many,TRBJ2-5,-
TGTGCCAGCAGTGTCTTTTATAGCAATCAGCCCCAGCATTTT,CASSVFYSNQPQHF,14,TRBV2,many,TRBJ1-5,-
TGCAGTGCTAGAACACAGACCGGGACAGTACAGTTCTTC,CSARTQTGTVQFF,13,TRBV20-1,-,TRBJ2-1,TRBD1
TGTGCCAGTAGTAGAGGACAGACAGATACGCAGTATTTT,CASSRGQTDTQYF,13,TRBV19,many,TRBJ2-3,-
TGTGCCAGTAGTAGCCCGCGGGACAACAATCAGCCCCAGCATTTT,CASSSPRDNNQPQHF,15,TRBV19,many,TRBJ1-5,-
TGTGCCAGCAGTTTAGGCGGGACCTTCTACAATGAGCAGTTCTTC,CASSLGGTFYNEQFF,15,TRBV12-3/TRBV12-4,few,TRBJ2-1,-
TGTGCCAGCAGTAAAGGGCACCCTAGCAATCAGCCCCAGCATTTT,CASSKGHPSNQPQHF,15,TRBV12-3/TRBV12-4,-,TRBJ1-5,-
TGCAGTGCCCTGAAGGAACCTACCCGAGATACGCAGTATTTT,CSALKEPTRDTQYF,14,TRBV20-1,few,TRBJ2-3,-
TGTGCCAGCAGCCCAGGGTTCTCCAGGGACACTGTAGCTTTCTTT,CASSPGFSRDTVAFF,15,TRBV7-9,-,TRBJ1-1,-
TGTGCCAGCTGTGGTAGCTCTGGAAACACCATATATTTT,CASCGSSGNTIYF,13,TRBV25-1,-,TRBJ1-3,-
TGTGCCTGGAGTACAGGGACAGGGAATTCACCCCTCCACTTT,CAWSTGTGNSPLHF,14,TRBV30,few,TRBJ1-6,TRBD1
TGTGCCAGCAGTGACCATGTGGGACAGGGCCCCGATGAGCAGTTCTTC,CASSDHVGQGPDEQFF,16,TRBV6-4,-,TRBJ2-1,TRBD1
TGTGCCACCAGCACTCGGGGAACGGGAGGCTACACCTTC,CATSTRGTGGYTF,13,TRBV15,-,TRBJ1-2,-
TGTGCCAGTAGGAGAAGCCAAACCACAGATACGCAGTATTTT,CASRRSQTTDTQYF,14,TRBV19,-,TRBJ2-3,-
TGCGCCAGCAGCCAGTCCCGGGGGGCCAGGTATGGCTACACCTTC,CASSQSRGARYGYTF,15,TRBV4-3,-,TRBJ1-2,-